What follows is one T cell receptor (beta chain) and its context. Starting 14 to 28 days after autologous transplant, ipilimumab 1 mg/kg was given. The data originate from a study of ipilimumab plus nivolumab after autologous stem cell transplantation. Looking at the study overall: Typical patient got 5 ipilimumab doses and 7 or 8 nivolumab doses (median). The DLBCL cohort had primary refractory and relapsed disease, with 18-month progression-free survival of approximately 87% and 28%.

Only in-frame clones appear in the TCRdb table, and some are missing; sequencing was by immunoSEQ multiplex PCR. Of about 84,000 clones in the sample, about 83% were seen once. Trimming took 5 bases from V and 2 from J, leaving 4 bases between them. Germline V lookup: CDR1 LGHNT, CDR2 FRNRAP. CDR3 length: 11 amino acids. This chain joins TRBV12-5 and TRBJ2-7; D is ambiguous. This specimen was PBMCs, taken in a trial of ipilimumab plus nivolumab as post-transplant consolidation. The TCR comes from a male donor with diffuse large B-cell lymphoma. The CDR3 DNA sequence: TGTGCTAGTGGTGCCCCCTACGAGCAGTACTTC. It encodes CASGAPYEQYF. The variable domain in full, with the rest retrieved from reference TRBV12-5 and TRBJ2-7, is DARVTQTPRHKVTEMGQEVTMRCQPILGHNTVFWYRQTMMQGLELLAYFRNRAPLDDSGMPKDRFSAEMPDATLATLKIQPSEPRDSAVYFCASGAPYEQYFGPGTRLTVT.